Shown below are 18 T cell receptor beta chains from a single sample sequenced in a study of cytomegalovirus exposure and HLA in healthy donors. This PCR relied on a set of 60 Vbeta primers and 13 Jbeta primers. The table came from immunoSEQ multiplex PCR; TCRdb's copy has only in-frame clones and leaves some out. The data hold more than 65,000 clones, with almost 80% observed a single time. Sequenced material: PBMCs. These receptors originate from a middle-aged woman in good health and CMV-seropositive.

In its sample, this clone was seen once. In DNA, the CDR3 is TGCGCCAGCGGCATAGAGGCAGGGGGGTCATTGTGGGGCCAGGAGACCCAGTACTTC. The encoded protein is CASGIEAGGSLWGQETQYF. The V call is TRBV10-2, the J call TRBJ2-5, with D possibly matching TRBD1 (7 bases). This CDR3 spans 19 amino acids. Germline V gene lookup returns CDR1 WSHSY and CDR2 SAAADI. V lost 8 bases, J lost 5 bases, and 33 bases lay in between.

This clone has only one observation. The junction and the germline gene differ at one end; a read error may be behind it. This chain connects TRBV7-9 to TRBJ2-1; the match to TRBD2 covers 9 bases. CDR1 is SEHNR and CDR2 is FQNEAQ in the germline V gene (reference sequence). This CDR3 is 14 amino acids long. The DNA of the CDR3 is TGTGCCAGCAGCTCGCAAGGTGGGACTAGCACTCTCATCTTC. Translation gives CASSSQGGTSTLIF.

The rearrangement joins TRBV5-6 to TRBJ1-1, with D perhaps matching TRBD1 (5 bases). With 4 bases removed from V and 3 bases from J, the gap between germline ends came to 10 bases. CDR3 length equals 13 residues. CDR1 SGHDT and CDR2 YYEEEE come from the germline V gene. The DNA of the CDR3 is TGTGCCAGCAGCGTAGACAGCTACACTGAAGCTTTCTTT. Translation: CASSVDSYTEAFF.

This clone was recorded only once. The CDR3 DNA sequence: TGTGCCAGTTCCCCCTTATCCACGGTGAACACTGAAGCTTTCTTT. Translated, it gives CASSPLSTVNTEAFF. The chain couples TRBV6-1 to TRBJ1-1; D is ambiguous. The germline gives CDR1 MNHNS, CDR2 SASEGT. V was cut by 9 bases and J by 0 bases, with 17 bases left in between. CDR3 length: 15 residues.

The rearrangement uses TRBV11-2 and TRBJ2-5, with unresolved D. Trimming cost V 1 base and J 1 base, with 19 bases left between them. Germline lookup yields CDR1 SGHAT and CDR2 FQNNGV. The CDR3 loop spans 18 amino acids. In nucleotides, the CDR3 is TGTGCCAGCAGCTTAGTGGATTGGTACAGCATGACCCAAGAGACCCAGTACTTC. Translating gives CASSLVDWYSMTQETQYF.

The rearrangement uses TRBV4-1 and TRBJ2-1; 12 nucleotides agree with TRBD1. The germline gives CDR1 MGHRA, CDR2 YSYEKL. Germline trimming cut 0 bases from V and 7 bases from J; bases unmatched to any gene: 10. There are 18 residues in the CDR3. CDR3 region: CASSQDQAGQGARNEQFF. The CDR3 DNA is TGCGCCAGCAGCCAAGACCAGGCGGGACAGGGGGCGAGAAATGAGCAGTTCTTC.

The chain uses TRBV5-6 and TRBJ1-5; D perhaps matches TRBD1 (6 bases). The V end was cut by 3 bases, the J end by 4 bases, with 14 bases between. The CDR3 is 15 residues long. CDR1 and CDR2 from the germline V gene are SGHDT and YYEEEE. In nucleotides, the CDR3 is TGTGCCAGCAGCTCAACCAGGGGCCGAAATCAGCCCCAGCATTTT. It codes for CASSSTRGRNQPQHF.

This clone was seen more than once but under ten times. The rearrangement uses TRBV5-1 and TRBJ2-3; 7 nucleotides agree with TRBD2. The ends lost 1 base at V and 5 bases at J; junction bases unmatched: 1. The CDR3 runs 13 residues. The germline V gene encodes CDR1 SGHRS and CDR2 YFSETQ. CDR3 coding DNA: TGCGCCAGCAGCTTGACTAGCGTAGATACGCAGTATTTT. Its translation: CASSLTSVDTQYF.

The V gene is TRBV7-3, the J gene TRBJ2-1, with D perhaps matching TRBD2 (7 bases). The germline V gene has CDR1 SGHTA and CDR2 FQGTGA. The CDR3 extends over 14 amino acids. V gave up 5 bases and J gave up 8 bases, with 16 bases separating them. The CDR3 protein is CASSLSGGVDEQFF. For the CDR3, the DNA is TGTGCCAGCAGCCTGTCGGGGGGCGTCGATGAGCAGTTCTTC.

The J gene is TRBJ2-5, the V gene TRBV27, with 9 positions matching TRBD2. V lost 5 bases and J lost 3; bases outside the gene matches: 28. Germline CDR1 is MNHEY and CDR2 is SMNVEV (reference sequence). The CDR3 contains 22 residues. CDR3 DNA: TGTGCCAGCAGTACCCCTCCCGCGGGAGGGCCGAGGGCTTATCTTCGGGAAGAGACCCAGTACTTC. Translation: CASSTPPAGGPRAYLREETQYF.

V gene TRBV14 combines with J gene TRBJ2-1; possible D gene TRBD1, 6 bases. CDR3 length: 14 residues. Deletions cut 3 bases from V and 7 bases from J, with 13 bases between. Germline CDR1 and CDR2: SGHDN and FVKESK. CDR3 in amino acids: CASSHEYQGNEQFF. In DNA form, the CDR3 reads TGTGCCAGCAGCCACGAGTATCAGGGGAATGAGCAGTTCTTC.

This chain connects TRBV30 to TRBJ1-2; 9 bases match TRBD1. J lost 8 bases, V lost 3 bases, and 10 bases had no gene match. The CDR3 contains 14 residues. Germline V gives CDR1 GTSNPN, CDR2 SVGIG (reference sequence). CDR3 protein: CAWSQGQGSRGYTF. The CDR3 DNA is TGTGCCTGGAGCCAGGGACAGGGATCGAGGGGCTACACCTTC.

This clone was seen just once. This sequence joins TRBV6-1 and TRBJ2-3, with 8 bases lining up with TRBD2. The CDR3 extends over 16 amino acids. With V trimmed by 2 bases and J by 0 bases, 4 bases remained unmatched. CDR1 and CDR2 from the germline V gene are MNHNS and SASEGT. The CDR3 DNA reads TGTGCCAGCAGTGAAAGCGGGGGACTTAGCACAGATACGCAGTATTTT. Amino acid sequence: CASSESGGLSTDTQYF.

The chain is built from TRBV9 and TRBJ2-1; TRBD1 agrees at 9 bases. The germline V gene encodes CDR1 SGDLS and CDR2 YYNGEE. This CDR3 region has 17 residues. V was pared by 1 base and J by 4 bases, with 9 bases of the junction left unmatched. CDR3 loop: CASSVTTGGQEYNEQFF. DNA of the CDR3: TGTGCCAGCAGCGTAACTACAGGGGGCCAGGAATACAATGAGCAGTTCTTC. Complete variable domain (other parts from reference TRBV9 and TRBJ2-1): DSGVTQTPKHLITATGQRVTLRCSPRSGDLSVYWYQQSLDQGLQFLIQYYNGEERAKGNILERFSAQQFPDLHSELNLSSLELGDSALYFCASSVTTGGQEYNEQFFGPGTRLTVL.

The chain links TRBV9 to TRBJ2-3; 9 bases are shared with TRBD1. V shed 2 bases, J shed 0 bases, and the junction held 1 base outside the gene matches. There are 15 residues in the CDR3. Germline V gene sequence: CDR1 SGDLS, CDR2 YYNGEE. The CDR3 DNA is TGTGCCAGCAGCGTCGGGACAGGGAGCACAGATACGCAGTATTTT. Amino acid sequence: CASSVGTGSTDTQYF.

V and J are TRBV29-1 and TRBJ2-1; D possibly corresponds to TRBD1 (5 bases). V lost 3 bases, J lost 3 bases, and 12 bases lay in between. The CDR3 is made up of 14 amino acids. The germline V gene encodes CDR1 SQVTM and CDR2 ANQGSEA. The CDR3 sequence: CSVDGSGIYNEQFF. CDR3 in DNA: TGCAGCGTTGATGGATCAGGGATCTACAATGAGCAGTTCTTC.

The V call is TRBV9, the J call TRBJ1-1; 7 nucleotides agree with TRBD1. The V gene's germline CDR1 is SGDLS and CDR2 YYNGEE. After removal of 1 base from V and 6 bases from J, the junction contained 9 bases not matched to a gene. This CDR3 has 15 residues. CDR3 bases: TGTGCCAGCAGCGTACGGGTAGGGGGCATCGCTGAAGCTTTCTTT. Protein product: CASSVRVGGIAEAFF.

The rearrangement links TRBV15 to TRBJ1-5, with D possibly matching TRBD1 (5 bases). The CDR3 spans 16 residues. The V end was cut by 0 bases, the J end by 0 bases, with 9 bases between. CDR1 and CDR2 (germline): LNHNV, YYDKDF (reference sequence). The CDR3: CATSRDLGGSNQPQHF. CDR3 nucleotides: TGTGCCACCAGCAGAGATTTGGGGGGTAGCAATCAGCCCCAGCATTTT.